The clone carrying this T cell receptor beta chain was counted at least ten times. This specimen comes from a study of T-cell reconstitution after alpha-beta-depleted transplantation in children. Germline V gene lookup returns CDR1 SGHAT and CDR2 FQNNGV. This CDR3 spans 18 amino acids. Trimming cost V 0 bases and J 1 base; bases outside gene matches: 4. Preparation of the TCRbeta library was carried out with unique molecular identifiers. MiXCR, run by TCRdb on the PCR reads, gives a single entry per CDR3 protein. The sample consists of approximately 99,000 distinct CDR3 sequences, 5% to 7% of them appearing once.

The receptor was isolated from a male patient aged 2 to 10 who had a stem cell transplant for acute lymphoblastic leukemia, so the T cells may come from the graft donor. The sample in question was PBMCs, mostly from graft donor cells, obtained 360 days after TCRalphabeta/CD19-depleted stem cell transplant. The genes are TRBV11-2 and TRBJ2-3; 13 positions agree with TRBD2. The CDR3 region is CASSLELAGGPGTDTQYF. The CDR3, as DNA: TGTGCCAGCAGCTTAGAACTAGCGGGGGGGCCGGGCACAGATACGCAGTATTTT.